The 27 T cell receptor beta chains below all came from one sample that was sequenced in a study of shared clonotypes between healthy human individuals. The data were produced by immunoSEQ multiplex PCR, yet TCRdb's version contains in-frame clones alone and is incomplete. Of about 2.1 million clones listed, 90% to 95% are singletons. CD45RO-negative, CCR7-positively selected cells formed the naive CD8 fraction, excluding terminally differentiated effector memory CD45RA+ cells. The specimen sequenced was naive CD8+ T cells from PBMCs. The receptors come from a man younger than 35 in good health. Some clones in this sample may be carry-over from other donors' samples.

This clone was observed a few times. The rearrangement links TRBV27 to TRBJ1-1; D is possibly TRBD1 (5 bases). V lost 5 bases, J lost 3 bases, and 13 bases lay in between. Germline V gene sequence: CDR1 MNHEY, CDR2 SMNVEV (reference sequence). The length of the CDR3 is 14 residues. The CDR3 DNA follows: TGTGCCAGCAGTCCAGGGTATCCGGACACTGAAGCTTTCTTT. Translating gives CASSPGYPDTEAFF.

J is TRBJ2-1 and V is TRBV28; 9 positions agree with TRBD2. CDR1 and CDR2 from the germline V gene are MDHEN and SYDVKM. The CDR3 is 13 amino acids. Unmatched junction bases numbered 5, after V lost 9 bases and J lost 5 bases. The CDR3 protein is CASTAGGDNEQFF. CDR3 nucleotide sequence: TGTGCCAGTACCGCGGGAGGGGACAATGAGCAGTTCTTC. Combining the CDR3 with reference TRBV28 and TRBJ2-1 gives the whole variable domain DVKVTQSSRYLVKRTGEKVFLECVQDMDHENMFWYRQDPGLGLRLIYFSYDVKMKEKGDIPEGYSVSREKKERFSLILESASTNQTSMYLCASTAGGDNEQFFGPGTRLTVL.

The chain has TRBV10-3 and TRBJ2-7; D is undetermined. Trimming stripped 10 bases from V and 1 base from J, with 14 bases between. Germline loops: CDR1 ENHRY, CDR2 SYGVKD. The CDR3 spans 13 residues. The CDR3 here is CATRDGQSYEQYF. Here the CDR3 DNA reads TGTGCCACCAGAGACGGGCAGTCCTACGAGCAGTACTTC.

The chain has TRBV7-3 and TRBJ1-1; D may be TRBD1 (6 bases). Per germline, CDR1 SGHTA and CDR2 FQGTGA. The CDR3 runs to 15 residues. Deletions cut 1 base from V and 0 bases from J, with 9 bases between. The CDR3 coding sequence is TGTGCCAGCAGCTTAAATGGGGGGCTGAACACTGAAGCTTTCTTT. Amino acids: CASSLNGGLNTEAFF.

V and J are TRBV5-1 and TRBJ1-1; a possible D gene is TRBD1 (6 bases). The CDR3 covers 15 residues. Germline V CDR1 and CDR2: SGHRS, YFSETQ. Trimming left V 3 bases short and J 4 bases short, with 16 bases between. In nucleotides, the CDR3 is TGCGCCAGCAGCTGGTTCGATGGACAGAGCACTGAAGCTTTCTTT. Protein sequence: CASSWFDGQSTEAFF.

In DNA form, the CDR3 reads TGTGCCAGCACGAGGGGAGGGGCCGGTGAGCAGTACTTC. Its protein is CASTRGGAGEQYF. This chain joins TRBV9 and TRBJ2-7; TRBD2 matches 7 bases. The junction had 10 bases not matched to a gene; V was cut back by 6 bases and J by 7 bases. The CDR3 sequence is 13 residues long. CDR1 is SGDLS and CDR2 is YYNGEE in the germline V gene.

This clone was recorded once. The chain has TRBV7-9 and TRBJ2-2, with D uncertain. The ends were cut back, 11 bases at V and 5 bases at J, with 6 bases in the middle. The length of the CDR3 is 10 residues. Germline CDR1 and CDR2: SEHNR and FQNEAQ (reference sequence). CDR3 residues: CAELTGELFF. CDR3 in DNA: TGTGCCGAGTTAACCGGGGAGCTGTTTTTT.

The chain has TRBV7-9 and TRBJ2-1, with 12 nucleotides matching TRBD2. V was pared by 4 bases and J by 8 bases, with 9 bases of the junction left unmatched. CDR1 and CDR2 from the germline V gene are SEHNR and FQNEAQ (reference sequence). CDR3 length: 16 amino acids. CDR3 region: CASSSLAGGPGDEQFF. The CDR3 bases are TGTGCCAGCAGCTCCCTAGCGGGAGGGCCAGGGGATGAGCAGTTCTTC.

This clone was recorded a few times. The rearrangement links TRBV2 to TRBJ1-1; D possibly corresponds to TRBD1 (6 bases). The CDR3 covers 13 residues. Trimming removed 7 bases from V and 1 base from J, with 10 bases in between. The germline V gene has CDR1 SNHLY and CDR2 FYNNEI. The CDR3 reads CASNGRGNTEAFF. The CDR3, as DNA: TGTGCCAGCAATGGCAGGGGGAACACTGAAGCTTTCTTT.

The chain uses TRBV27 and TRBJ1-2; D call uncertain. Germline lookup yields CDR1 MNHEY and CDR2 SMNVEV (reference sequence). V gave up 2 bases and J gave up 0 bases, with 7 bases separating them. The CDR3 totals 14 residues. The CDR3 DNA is TGTGCCAGCAGTTTAGGGAGGACTAACTATGGCTACACCTTC. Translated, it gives CASSLGRTNYGYTF.

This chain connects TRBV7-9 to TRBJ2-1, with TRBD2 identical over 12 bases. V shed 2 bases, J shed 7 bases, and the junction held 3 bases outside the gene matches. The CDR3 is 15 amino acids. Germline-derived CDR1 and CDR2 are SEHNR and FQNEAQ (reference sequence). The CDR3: CASSLPGTSGNEQFF. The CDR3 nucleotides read TGTGCCAGCAGCTTACCCGGGACTAGCGGGAATGAGCAGTTCTTC. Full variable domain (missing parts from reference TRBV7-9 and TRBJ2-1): DTGVSQNPRHKITKRGQNVTFRCDPISEHNRLYWYRQTLGQGPEFLTYFQNEAQLEKSRLLSDRFSAERPKGSFSTLEIQRTEQGDSAMYLCASSLPGTSGNEQFFGPGTRLTVL.

The CDR3 sequence is CASSMGFNTGELFF. The CDR3, as DNA: TGTGCCAGTAGTATGGGTTTCAACACCGGGGAGCTGTTTTTT. The chain joins TRBV19 to TRBJ2-2; D remains unclear. This CDR3 region has 14 residues. The germline V and J ends were trimmed by 3 bases and 2 bases, with 7 bases remaining between them. Germline V gene sequence: CDR1 LNHDA, CDR2 SQIVND (reference sequence).

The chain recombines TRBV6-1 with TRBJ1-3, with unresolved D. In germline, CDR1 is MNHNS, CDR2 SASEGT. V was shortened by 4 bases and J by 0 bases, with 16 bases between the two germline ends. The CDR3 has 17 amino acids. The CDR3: CASSARPPAYSGNTIYF. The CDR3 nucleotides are TGTGCCAGCAGTGCCCGGCCGCCGGCGTACTCTGGAAACACCATATATTTT.

CDR3 nucleotide sequence: TGTGCCAGCAGTTTAACTAGCGGGACCCCCTACGAGCAGTACTTC. It yields the protein CASSLTSGTPYEQYF. The rearrangement joins TRBV27 to TRBJ2-7; 10 bases match TRBD2. Trimming took 2 bases from V and 2 from J; bases not matched to a gene: 3. This CDR3 is 15 amino acids long. Germline CDR1 MNHEY, CDR2 SMNVEV (reference sequence).

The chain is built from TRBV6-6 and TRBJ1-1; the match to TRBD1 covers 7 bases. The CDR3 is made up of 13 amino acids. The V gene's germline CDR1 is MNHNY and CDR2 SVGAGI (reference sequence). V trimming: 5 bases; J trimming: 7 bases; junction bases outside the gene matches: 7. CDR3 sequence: CASSPQTGYEAFF. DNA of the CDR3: TGTGCCAGCAGTCCGCAGACAGGGTATGAAGCTTTCTTT.

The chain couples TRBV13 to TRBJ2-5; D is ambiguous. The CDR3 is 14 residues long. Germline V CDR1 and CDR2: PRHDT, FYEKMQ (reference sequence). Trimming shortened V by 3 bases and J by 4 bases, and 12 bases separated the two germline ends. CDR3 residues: CASSFRGVGETQYF. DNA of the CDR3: TGTGCCAGCAGCTTCAGAGGTGTGGGAGAGACCCAGTACTTC.

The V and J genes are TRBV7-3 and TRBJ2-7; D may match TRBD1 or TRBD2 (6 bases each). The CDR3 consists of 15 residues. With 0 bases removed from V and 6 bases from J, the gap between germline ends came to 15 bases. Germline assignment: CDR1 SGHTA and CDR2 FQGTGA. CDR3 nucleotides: TGTGCCAGCAGCTTAACGAGGGGGGCTGTCCTCGAGCAGTACTTC. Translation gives CASSLTRGAVLEQYF.

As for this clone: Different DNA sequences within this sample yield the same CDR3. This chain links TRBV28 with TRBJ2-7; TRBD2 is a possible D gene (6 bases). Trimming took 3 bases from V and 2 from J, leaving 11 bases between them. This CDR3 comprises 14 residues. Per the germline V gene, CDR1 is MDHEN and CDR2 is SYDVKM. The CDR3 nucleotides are TGTGCCAGCAGTTTCCGGGGGTCCACCTACGAGCAGTACTTC. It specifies CASSFRGSTYEQYF.

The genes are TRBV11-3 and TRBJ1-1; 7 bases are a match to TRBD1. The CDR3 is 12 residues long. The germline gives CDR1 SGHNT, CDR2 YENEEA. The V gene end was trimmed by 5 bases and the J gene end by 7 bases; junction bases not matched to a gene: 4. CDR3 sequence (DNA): TGTGCCAGCAGCCACAGGGGATATGAAGCTTTCTTT. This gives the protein CASSHRGYEAFF.

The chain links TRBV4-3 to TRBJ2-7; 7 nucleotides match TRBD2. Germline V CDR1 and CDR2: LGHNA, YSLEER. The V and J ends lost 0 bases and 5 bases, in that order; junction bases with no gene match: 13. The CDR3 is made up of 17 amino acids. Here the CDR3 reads CASSQDLWGEGHNEQYF. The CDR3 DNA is TGCGCCAGCAGCCAAGATTTATGGGGGGAGGGCCACAACGAGCAGTACTTC.

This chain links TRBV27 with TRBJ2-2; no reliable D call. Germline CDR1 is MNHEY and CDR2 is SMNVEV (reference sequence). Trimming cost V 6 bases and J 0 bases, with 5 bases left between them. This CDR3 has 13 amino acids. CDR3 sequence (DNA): TGTGCCAGCAGGCTTTCGAACACCGGGGAGCTGTTTTTT. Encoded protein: CASRLSNTGELFF.

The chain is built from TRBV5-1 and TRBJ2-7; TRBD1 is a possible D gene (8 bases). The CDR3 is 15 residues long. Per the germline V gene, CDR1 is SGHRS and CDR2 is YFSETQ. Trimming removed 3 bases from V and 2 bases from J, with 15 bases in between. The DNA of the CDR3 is TGCGCCAGCAGCTCTACAGGGGGGGTAACCTACGAGCAGTACTTC. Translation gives CASSSTGGVTYEQYF. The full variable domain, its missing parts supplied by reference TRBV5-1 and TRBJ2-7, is KAGVTQTPRYLIKTRGQQVTLSCSPISGHRSVSWYQQTPGQGLQFLFEYFSETQRNKGNFPGRFSGRQFSNSRSEMNVSTLELGDSALYLCASSSTGGVTYEQYFGPGTRLTVT.

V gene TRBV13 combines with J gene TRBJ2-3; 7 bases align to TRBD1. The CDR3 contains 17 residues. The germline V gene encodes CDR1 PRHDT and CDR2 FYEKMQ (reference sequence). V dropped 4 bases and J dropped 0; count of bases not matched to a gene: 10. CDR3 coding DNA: TGTGCCAGCAGCTGGGGGACAGCAATGACTAGCACAGATACGCAGTATTTT. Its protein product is CASSWGTAMTSTDTQYF.

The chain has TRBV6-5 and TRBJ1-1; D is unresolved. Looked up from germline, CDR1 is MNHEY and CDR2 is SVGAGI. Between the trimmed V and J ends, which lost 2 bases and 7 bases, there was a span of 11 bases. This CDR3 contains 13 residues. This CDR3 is CASSYGGGLEAFF. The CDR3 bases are TGTGCCAGCAGTTACGGAGGAGGGCTTGAAGCTTTCTTT.

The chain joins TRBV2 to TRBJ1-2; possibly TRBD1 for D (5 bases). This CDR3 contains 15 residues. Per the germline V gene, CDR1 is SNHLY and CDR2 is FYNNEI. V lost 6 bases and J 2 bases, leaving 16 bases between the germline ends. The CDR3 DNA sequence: TGTGCCAGCAGCGGCGGGACCCAACCAAACTATGGCTACACCTTC. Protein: CASSGGTQPNYGYTF.

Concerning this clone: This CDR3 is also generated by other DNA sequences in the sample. The CDR3: CASSFSGRAYEQYF. CDR3 coding DNA: TGTGCCAGCAGCTTCAGCGGGAGGGCCTACGAGCAGTACTTC. This rearrangement joins TRBV7-9 to TRBJ2-7, with 10 bases identical to TRBD2. CDR1 is SEHNR, CDR2 FQNEAQ, per germline (reference sequence). The CDR3 totals 14 residues. With 3 bases clipped from V and 2 bases from J, the junction kept 1 base outside the gene matches.

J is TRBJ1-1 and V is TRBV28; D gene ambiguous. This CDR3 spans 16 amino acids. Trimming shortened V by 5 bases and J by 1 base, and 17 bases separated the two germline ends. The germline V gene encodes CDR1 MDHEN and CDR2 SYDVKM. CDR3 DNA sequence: TGTGCCAGCAGTCCAGCGGGGAGCTGGGAGAACACTGAAGCTTTCTTT. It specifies CASSPAGSWENTEAFF.